Below are 15 T cell receptor beta chains sequenced from a single sample in a study of blood T cell repertoires in COVID-19 (dated by TCRdb to the early 2020s). Libraries came from the immunoSEQ multiplex PCR assay. TCRdb obtained this table from immuneACCESS and retained in-frame rearrangements with V and J assigned. These tables miss some clones; where compared with another copy, unresolved V genes account for less than half of the shortfall, and the remainder is unexplained. The table for this sample lists about 260,000 clones; 88% of them were counted only once. Over 0.55% of the sample comes from the top ten. The sample was peripheral blood. The receptors come from a human donor in a cohort sampled during active COVID-19.

This chain joins TRBV30 and TRBJ1-2; D perhaps matches TRBD1 (5 bases). Trimming took 1 base from V and 5 from J, leaving 8 bases between them. Germline assignment: CDR1 GTSNPN and CDR2 SVGIG (reference sequence). The CDR3 runs 12 residues. The CDR3 coding sequence is TGTGCCTGGAGTGGGACACCTTATGGCTACACCTTC. Translation: CAWSGTPYGYTF.

The rearrangement joins TRBV2 to TRBJ1-2; D may be TRBD1 (6 bases). Germline V gene lookup returns CDR1 SNHLY and CDR2 FYNNEI. The CDR3 is made up of 15 amino acids. V dropped 0 bases and J dropped 2 bases, with 10 bases sitting between them. DNA of the CDR3: TGTGCCAGCAGTGAAGCGCGGACAGCCAACTATGGCTACACCTTC. Translated: CASSEARTANYGYTF.

The chain has TRBV6-6 and TRBJ2-5; D is possibly TRBD2 (5 bases). CDR3 length equals 15 residues. V lost 5 bases, J lost 1 base, and 14 bases lay in between. Per germline, CDR1 MNHNY and CDR2 SVGAGI (reference sequence). As DNA, the CDR3 is TGTGCCAGCAGTGGGGTTCGGAGCGGCCAAGAGACCCAGTACTTC. It specifies CASSGVRSGQETQYF.

This chain links TRBV6-2 or TRBV6-3 with TRBJ2-3, with 7 bases aligning to TRBD2. Looked up from germline, CDR1 is MNHEY and CDR2 is SVGEGT. Trimming at V came to 0 bases and at J to 4 bases, leaving 10 bases not matched to a gene. This CDR3 spans 17 amino acids. For the CDR3, the DNA is TGTGCCAGCAGTTACTCCGGCGGGAGAGGGGATTCAGATACGCAGTATTTT. It specifies CASSYSGGRGDSDTQYF.

The J gene is TRBJ2-2, the V gene TRBV6-5; 9 nucleotides agree with TRBD1. The CDR3 is 15 residues long. V gave up 5 bases and J gave up 5 bases; unmatched junction bases: 6. Germline V gene lookup returns CDR1 MNHEY and CDR2 SVGAGI. CDR3 region: CASSRDRVDTGELFF. The CDR3 DNA reads as TGTGCCAGCAGTCGGGACAGGGTAGATACCGGGGAGCTGTTTTTT.

The chain links TRBV7-2 to TRBJ1-1; possibly TRBD1 for D (6 bases). Germline V CDR1 and CDR2: SGHTA, FQGNSA. CDR3 length: 14 residues. V was trimmed by 3 bases and J by 5 bases, leaving 13 bases between them. The CDR3 sequence: CASSLSGDYTEAFF. CDR3 DNA sequence: TGTGCCAGCAGCTTGTCAGGGGACTATACTGAAGCTTTCTTT. The full variable domain, with the rest looked up from reference TRBV7-2 and TRBJ1-1, is GAGVSQSPSNKVTEKGKDVELRCDPISGHTALYWYRQSLGQGLEFLIYFQGNSAPDKSGLPSDRFSAERTGGSVSTLTIQRTQQEDSAVYLCASSLSGDYTEAFFGQGTRLTVV.

The gene calls are TRBV27 and TRBJ1-1; 7 bases line up with TRBD1. J lost 1 base, V lost 4 bases, and 15 bases had no gene match. Germline V gene lookup returns CDR1 MNHEY and CDR2 SMNVEV (reference sequence). This CDR3 contains 18 residues. As DNA, the CDR3 is TGTGCCAGCAGTTCGCCCGGGACAGTTAGGGGGTGGAACACTGAAGCTTTCTTT. Encoded protein: CASSSPGTVRGWNTEAFF.

The V gene is TRBV4-3, the J gene TRBJ1-4, with 9 bases fitting TRBD1. V was clipped by 1 base and J by 3 bases; unmatched bases: 6. The CDR3 is 17 residues long. Germline CDR1 LGHNA, CDR2 YSLEER. This CDR3 is CASSQGGQGLPNEKLFF. The CDR3 DNA is TGCGCCAGCAGCCAAGGGGGACAGGGTCTTCCTAATGAAAAACTGTTTTTT.

The chain carries TRBV28 and TRBJ1-2; tentatively, D is TRBD1 (6 bases). V was cut by 3 bases and J by 3 bases, with 20 bases left in between. Germline V gene lookup returns CDR1 MDHEN and CDR2 SYDVKM. CDR3 length: 17 amino acids. CDR3 protein: CASSFARGTHMDYGYTF. The CDR3, as DNA: TGTGCCAGCAGTTTTGCGAGGGGGACCCATATGGACTATGGCTACACCTTC.

The gene calls are TRBV3-1 (or the pseudogene TRBV3-2) and TRBJ2-1; 13 bases map to TRBD2. V lost 4 bases, J lost 4 bases, and 7 bases stayed unmatched. The germline gives CDR1 LGHDT, CDR2 YNNKEL (reference sequence). The CDR3 has 17 amino acids. In DNA form, the CDR3 reads TGTGCCAGCAGCCTCGGGACTAGCGGGGTGGCGTACAATGAGCAGTTCTTC. The encoded protein is CASSLGTSGVAYNEQFF.

V is TRBV6-2 or TRBV6-3 and J is TRBJ2-7; D unresolved. Trimming shortened V by 5 bases and J by 7 bases, and 9 bases separated the two germline ends. Germline V gives CDR1 MNHEY, CDR2 SVGEGT. This CDR3 has 11 amino acids. The CDR3 loop is CASSISREQYF. The CDR3 DNA reads as TGTGCCAGCAGTATTTCGAGGGAGCAGTACTTC.

Only one count was recorded for this clone. The chain joins TRBV6-5 to TRBJ2-7; 7 bases fit TRBD1. The length of the CDR3 is 15 residues. In germline, CDR1 is MNHEY, CDR2 SVGAGI. V shed 2 bases and J 3 bases; nucleotides not matched to a gene: 7. The CDR3 sequence is CASSYDRDHIYEQYF. The CDR3 nucleotides are TGTGCCAGCAGTTACGACAGGGACCATATCTACGAGCAGTACTTC.

The chain employs TRBV6-5 and TRBJ1-1; no firm D call. CDR3 length equals 12 residues. Germline V gene data show CDR1 as MNHEY and CDR2 as SVGAGI. V shed 1 base and J shed 7 bases, with 7 bases lying between them. The CDR3 coding sequence is TGTGCCAGCAGTTACTTTGGGCATGAAGCTTTCTTT. This translates into CASSYFGHEAFF.

The J gene is TRBJ2-7, the V gene TRBV4-2, with D possibly being TRBD2 (5 bases). CDR1 and CDR2 from the germline V gene are LGHNA and YNFKEQ. The CDR3 consists of 14 residues. Deletions cut 5 bases from V and 5 bases from J, with 16 bases between. The DNA for the CDR3 is TGTGCCAGCAGCGAAAGCGAGGGTCACCACGAGCAGTACTTC. It specifies CASSESEGHHEQYF.

The chain is built from TRBV12-3 or TRBV12-4 and TRBJ2-7; 8 nucleotides match TRBD1. Germline trimming cut 4 bases from V and 12 bases from J; bases unmatched to any gene: 11. There are 13 residues in the CDR3. CDR3 residues: CASSSVTGGGPYF. The CDR3, as DNA: TGTGCCAGCAGTTCGGTTACAGGGGGTGGGCCGTACTTC.